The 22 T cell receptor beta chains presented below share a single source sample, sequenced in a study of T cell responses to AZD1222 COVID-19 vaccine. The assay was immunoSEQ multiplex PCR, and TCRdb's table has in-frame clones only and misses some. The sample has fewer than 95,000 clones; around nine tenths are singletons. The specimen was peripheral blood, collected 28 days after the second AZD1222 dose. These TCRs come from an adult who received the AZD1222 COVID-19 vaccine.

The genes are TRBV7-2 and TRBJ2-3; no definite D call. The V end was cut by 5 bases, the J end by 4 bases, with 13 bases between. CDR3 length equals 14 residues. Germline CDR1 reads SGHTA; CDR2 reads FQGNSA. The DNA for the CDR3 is TGTGCCAGCAGCCCGGGTATTTTCCCAGATACGCAGTATTTT. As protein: CASSPGIFPDTQYF.

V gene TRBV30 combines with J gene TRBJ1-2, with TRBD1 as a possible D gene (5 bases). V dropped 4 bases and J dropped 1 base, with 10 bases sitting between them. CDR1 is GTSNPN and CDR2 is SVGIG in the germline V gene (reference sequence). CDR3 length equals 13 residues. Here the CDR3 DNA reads TGTGCCTGGACCCTGGGGGATAACTATGGCTACACCTTC. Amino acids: CAWTLGDNYGYTF.

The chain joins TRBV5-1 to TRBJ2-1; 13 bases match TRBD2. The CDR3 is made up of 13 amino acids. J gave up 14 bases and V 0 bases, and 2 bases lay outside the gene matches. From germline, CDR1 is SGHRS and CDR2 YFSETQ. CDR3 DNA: TGCGCCAGCAGCTTGGAAGGACTAGCGGGGGAGTTCTTC. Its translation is CASSLEGLAGEFF.

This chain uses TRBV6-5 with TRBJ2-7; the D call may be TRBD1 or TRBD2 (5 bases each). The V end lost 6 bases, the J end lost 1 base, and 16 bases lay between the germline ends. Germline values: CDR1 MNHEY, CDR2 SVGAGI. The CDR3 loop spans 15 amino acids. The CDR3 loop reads CASRPLGETSYEQYF. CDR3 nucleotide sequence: TGTGCCAGCAGGCCACTGGGGGAGACATCCTACGAGCAGTACTTC.

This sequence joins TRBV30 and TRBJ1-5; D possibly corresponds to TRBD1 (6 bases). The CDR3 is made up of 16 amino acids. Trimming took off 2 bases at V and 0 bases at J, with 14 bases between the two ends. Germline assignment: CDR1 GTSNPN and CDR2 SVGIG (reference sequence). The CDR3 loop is CAWSQGRGPSNQPQHF. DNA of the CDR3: TGTGCCTGGAGTCAGGGGCGCGGACCTAGCAATCAGCCCCAGCATTTT.

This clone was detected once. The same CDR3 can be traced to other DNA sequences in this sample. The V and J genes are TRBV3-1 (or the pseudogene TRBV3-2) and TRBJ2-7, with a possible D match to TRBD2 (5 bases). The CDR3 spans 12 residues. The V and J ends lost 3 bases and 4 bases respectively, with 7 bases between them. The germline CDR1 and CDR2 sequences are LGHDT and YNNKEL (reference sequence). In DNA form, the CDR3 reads TGTGCCAGCAGCCAGCGAGGGTACGAGCAGTACTTC. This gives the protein CASSQRGYEQYF.

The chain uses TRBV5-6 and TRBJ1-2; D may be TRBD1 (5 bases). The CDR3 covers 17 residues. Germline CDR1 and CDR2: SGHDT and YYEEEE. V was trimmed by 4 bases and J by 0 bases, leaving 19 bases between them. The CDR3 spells CASSQMGTREANYGYTF. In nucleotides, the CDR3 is TGTGCCAGCAGCCAAATGGGGACCCGGGAAGCTAACTATGGCTACACCTTC.

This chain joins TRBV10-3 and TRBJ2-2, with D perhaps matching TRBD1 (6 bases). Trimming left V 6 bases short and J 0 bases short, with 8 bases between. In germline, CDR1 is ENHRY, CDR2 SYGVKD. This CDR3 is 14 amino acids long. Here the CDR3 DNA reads TGTGCCATCAGACAGGGAGCGAACACCGGGGAGCTGTTTTTT. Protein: CAIRQGANTGELFF.

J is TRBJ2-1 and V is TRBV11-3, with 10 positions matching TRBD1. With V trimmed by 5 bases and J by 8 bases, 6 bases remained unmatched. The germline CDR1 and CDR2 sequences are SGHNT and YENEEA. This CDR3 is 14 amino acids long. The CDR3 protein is CASSLRQGADEQFF. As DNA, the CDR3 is TGTGCCAGCAGCCTCCGACAGGGGGCGGATGAGCAGTTCTTC.

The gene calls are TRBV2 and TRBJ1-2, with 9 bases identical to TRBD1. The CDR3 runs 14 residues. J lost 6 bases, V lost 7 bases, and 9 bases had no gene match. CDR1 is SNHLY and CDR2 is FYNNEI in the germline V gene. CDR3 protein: CASNFRDRDHGYTF. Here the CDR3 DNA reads TGTGCCAGCAACTTCCGGGACAGGGACCATGGCTACACCTTC.

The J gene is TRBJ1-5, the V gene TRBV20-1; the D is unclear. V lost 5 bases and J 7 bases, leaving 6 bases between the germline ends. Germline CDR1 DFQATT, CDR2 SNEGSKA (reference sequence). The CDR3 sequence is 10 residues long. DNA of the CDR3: TGCAGTGCTGGTGACCAGCCCCAGCATTTT. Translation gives CSAGDQPQHF.

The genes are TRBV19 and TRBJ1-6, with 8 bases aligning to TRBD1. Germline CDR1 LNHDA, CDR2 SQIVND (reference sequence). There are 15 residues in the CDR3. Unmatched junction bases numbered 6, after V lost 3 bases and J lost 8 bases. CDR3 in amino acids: CASSIDRGWDSPLHF. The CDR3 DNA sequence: TGTGCCAGTAGTATCGACAGGGGATGGGATTCACCCCTCCACTTT.

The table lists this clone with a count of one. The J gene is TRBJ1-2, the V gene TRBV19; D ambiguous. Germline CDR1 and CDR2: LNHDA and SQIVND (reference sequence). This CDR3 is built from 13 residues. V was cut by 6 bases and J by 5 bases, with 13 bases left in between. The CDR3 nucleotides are TGTGCCAGTAGCTTATTAGCAAGGTATGGCTACACCTTC. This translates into CASSLLARYGYTF.

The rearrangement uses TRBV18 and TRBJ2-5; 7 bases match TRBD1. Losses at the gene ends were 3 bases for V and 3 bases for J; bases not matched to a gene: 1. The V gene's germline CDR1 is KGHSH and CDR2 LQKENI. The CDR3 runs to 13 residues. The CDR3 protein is CASSPGQKETQYF. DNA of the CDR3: TGTGCCAGCTCACCGGGACAGAAAGAGACCCAGTACTTC.

CDR3 residues: CASTDRRSNTEAFF. Here the CDR3 DNA reads TGTGCCAGCACCGACAGGCGAAGTAACACTGAAGCTTTCTTT. The V gene is TRBV25-1, the J gene TRBJ1-1, with D perhaps TRBD1 (6 bases). The germline CDR1 and CDR2 sequences are MGHDK and SYGVNS. V lost 7 bases and J 2 bases, leaving 14 bases between the germline ends. The CDR3 has 14 amino acids.

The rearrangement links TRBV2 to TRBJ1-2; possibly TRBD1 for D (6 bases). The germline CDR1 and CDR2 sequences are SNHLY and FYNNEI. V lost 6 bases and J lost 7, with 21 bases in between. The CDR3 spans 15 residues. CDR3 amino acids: CASSRGGGEASGYTF. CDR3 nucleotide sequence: TGTGCCAGCAGCCGAGGGGGGGGCGAAGCGAGTGGCTACACCTTC. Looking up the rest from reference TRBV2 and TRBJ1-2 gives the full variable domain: EPEVTQTPSHQVTQMGQEVILRCVPISNHLYFYWYRQILGQKVEFLVSFYNNEISEKSEIFDDQFSVERPDGSNFTLKIRSTKLEDSAMYFCASSRGGGEASGYTFGSGTRLTVV.

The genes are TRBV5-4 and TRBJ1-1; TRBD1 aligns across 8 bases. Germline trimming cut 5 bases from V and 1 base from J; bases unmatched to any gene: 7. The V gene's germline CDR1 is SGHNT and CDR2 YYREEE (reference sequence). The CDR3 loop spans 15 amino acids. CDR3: CASRSQGARNTEAFF. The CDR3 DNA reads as TGTGCCAGCAGAAGTCAGGGGGCTAGGAACACTGAAGCTTTCTTT. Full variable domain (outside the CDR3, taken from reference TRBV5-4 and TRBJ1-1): ETGVTQSPTHLIKTRGQQVTLRCSSQSGHNTVSWYQQALGQGPQFIFQYYREEENGRGNFPPRFSGLQFPNYSSELNVNALELDDSALYLCASRSQGARNTEAFFGQGTRLTVV.

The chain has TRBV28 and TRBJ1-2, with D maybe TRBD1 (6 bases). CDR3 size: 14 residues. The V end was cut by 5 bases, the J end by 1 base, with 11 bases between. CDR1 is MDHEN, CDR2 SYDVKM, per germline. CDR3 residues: CASSAGQNNYGYTF. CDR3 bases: TGTGCCAGCAGTGCGGGACAAAATAACTATGGCTACACCTTC.

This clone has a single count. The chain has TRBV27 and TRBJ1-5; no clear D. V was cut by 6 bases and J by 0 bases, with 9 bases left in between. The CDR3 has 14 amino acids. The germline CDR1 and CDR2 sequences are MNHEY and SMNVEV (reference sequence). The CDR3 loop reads CASSYSYSNQPQHF. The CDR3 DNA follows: TGTGCCAGCAGCTACAGCTATAGCAATCAGCCCCAGCATTTT.

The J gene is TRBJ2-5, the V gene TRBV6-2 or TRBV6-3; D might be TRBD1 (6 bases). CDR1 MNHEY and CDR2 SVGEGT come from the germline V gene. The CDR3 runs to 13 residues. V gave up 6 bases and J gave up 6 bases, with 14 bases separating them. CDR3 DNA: TGTGCCAGCAGCCAGGACAGTGTAAAGACCCAGTACTTC. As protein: CASSQDSVKTQYF.

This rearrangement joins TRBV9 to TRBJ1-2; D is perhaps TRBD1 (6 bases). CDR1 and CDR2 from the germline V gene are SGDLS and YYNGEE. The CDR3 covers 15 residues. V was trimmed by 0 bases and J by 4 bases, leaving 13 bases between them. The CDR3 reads CASSVGDIPGYGYTF. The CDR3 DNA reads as TGTGCCAGCAGCGTAGGGGACATCCCCGGCTATGGCTACACCTTC. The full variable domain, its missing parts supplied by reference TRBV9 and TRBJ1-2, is DSGVTQTPKHLITATGQRVTLRCSPRSGDLSVYWYQQSLDQGLQFLIQYYNGEERAKGNILERFSAQQFPDLHSELNLSSLELGDSALYFCASSVGDIPGYGYTFGSGTRLTVV.

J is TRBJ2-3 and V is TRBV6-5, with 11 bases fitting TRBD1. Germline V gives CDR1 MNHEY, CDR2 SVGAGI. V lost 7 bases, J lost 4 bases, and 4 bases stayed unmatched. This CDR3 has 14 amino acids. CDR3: CASNRDRGSDTQYF. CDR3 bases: TGTGCCAGCAATAGGGACAGGGGGTCAGATACGCAGTATTTT.